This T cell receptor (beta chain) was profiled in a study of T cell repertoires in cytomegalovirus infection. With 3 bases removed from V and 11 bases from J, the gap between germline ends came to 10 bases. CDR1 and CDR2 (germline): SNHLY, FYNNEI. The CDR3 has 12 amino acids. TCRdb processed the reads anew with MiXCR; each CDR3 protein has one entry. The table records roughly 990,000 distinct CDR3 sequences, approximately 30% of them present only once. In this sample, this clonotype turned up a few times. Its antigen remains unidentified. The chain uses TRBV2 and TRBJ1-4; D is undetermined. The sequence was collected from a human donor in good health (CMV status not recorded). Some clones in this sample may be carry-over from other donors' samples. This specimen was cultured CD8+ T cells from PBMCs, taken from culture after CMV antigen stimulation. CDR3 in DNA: TGTGCCAGCAGTGACCCCTCCCTTAAACTGTTTTTT. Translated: CASSDPSLKLFF.